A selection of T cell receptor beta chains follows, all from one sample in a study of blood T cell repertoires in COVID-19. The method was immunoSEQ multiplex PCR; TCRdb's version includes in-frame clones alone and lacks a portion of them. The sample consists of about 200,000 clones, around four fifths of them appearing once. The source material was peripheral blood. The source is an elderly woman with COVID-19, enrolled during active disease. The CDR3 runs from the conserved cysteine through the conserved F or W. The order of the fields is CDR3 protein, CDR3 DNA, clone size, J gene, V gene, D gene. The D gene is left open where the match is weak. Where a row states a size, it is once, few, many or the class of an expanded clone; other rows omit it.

CDR3aa: CASRTTGTYEQYF
CDR3nt: TGTGCCAGCAGAACGACGGGGACCTACGAGCAGTACTTC
abundance: NA
j_gene: TRBJ2-7
v_gene: TRBV6-5
d_gene: NA

CDR3aa: CASSSQRTEAFF
CDR3nt: TGTGCCAGCAGCAGTCAGCGAACTGAAGCTTTCTTT
abundance: NA
j_gene: TRBJ1-1
v_gene: TRBV11-2
d_gene: NA

CDR3aa: CASSLTSPGELPNQPQHF
CDR3nt: TGTGCCAGCAGCTTAACCTCCCCAGGGGAGTTACCCAATCAGCCCCAGCATTTT
abundance: NA
j_gene: TRBJ1-5
v_gene: TRBV7-3
d_gene: NA

CDR3aa: CASSLGSGQETQYF
CDR3nt: TGTGCTAGCAGCTTGGGTAGCGGGCAAGAGACCCAGTACTTC
abundance: NA
j_gene: TRBJ2-5
v_gene: TRBV7-7
d_gene: TRBD2

CDR3aa: CASSPPVRGVETQYF
CDR3nt: TGTGCCAGCTCACCACCGGTCCGAGGTGTAGAGACCCAGTACTTC
abundance: NA
j_gene: TRBJ2-5
v_gene: TRBV18
d_gene: NA

CDR3aa: CASSLTSVGTGELFF
CDR3nt: TGTGCCAGCAGCCTTACTAGCGTTGGCACCGGGGAGCTGTTTTTT
abundance: NA
j_gene: TRBJ2-2
v_gene: TRBV3-1/TRBV3-2
d_gene: TRBD2

CDR3aa: CASSPKDTNTGELFF
CDR3nt: TGTGCCAGCAGCCCCAAGGACACGAACACCGGGGAGCTGTTTTTT
abundance: NA
j_gene: TRBJ2-2
v_gene: TRBV7-3
d_gene: NA

CDR3aa: CASLLPTDMNTEAFF
CDR3nt: TGTGCCAGCCTCCTCCCCACAGACATGAACACTGAAGCTTTCTTT
abundance: NA
j_gene: TRBJ1-1
v_gene: TRBV18
d_gene: NA

CDR3aa: CASRYSNQPQHF
CDR3nt: TGTGCCAGCAGGTATAGCAATCAGCCCCAGCATTTT
abundance: NA
j_gene: TRBJ1-5
v_gene: TRBV2
d_gene: NA

CDR3aa: CASSPAGLAGGEQYF
CDR3nt: TGTGCCAGCAGCCCGGCCGGACTAGCGGGGGGCGAGCAGTACTTC
abundance: NA
j_gene: TRBJ2-7
v_gene: TRBV5-6
d_gene: TRBD2

CDR3aa: CASSLRTSGAPNTGELFF
CDR3nt: TGTGCCAGCAGTCTGAGGACTAGCGGAGCCCCGAACACCGGGGAGCTGTTTTTT
abundance: NA
j_gene: TRBJ2-2
v_gene: TRBV28
d_gene: TRBD2

CDR3aa: CASSTDRGGTEAFF
CDR3nt: TGTGCCAGCAGCACTGACAGGGGCGGCACTGAAGCTTTCTTT
abundance: NA
j_gene: TRBJ1-1
v_gene: TRBV7-3
d_gene: TRBD1

CDR3aa: CASSQGTGAPRSYTF
CDR3nt: TGTGCCAGCAGCCAAGGGACAGGGGCCCCTAGAAGCTACACCTTC
abundance: few
j_gene: TRBJ1-2
v_gene: TRBV3-1/TRBV3-2
d_gene: TRBD1

CDR3aa: CATSRARTGSREKLFF
CDR3nt: TGTGCCACCAGCAGAGCGCGTACAGGGAGCAGGGAAAAACTGTTTTTT
abundance: NA
j_gene: TRBJ1-4
v_gene: TRBV15
d_gene: NA

CDR3aa: CASRSGGLANAGELFF
CDR3nt: TGTGCCAGCAGGTCTGGGGGACTAGCGAACGCCGGGGAGCTGTTTTTT
abundance: once
j_gene: TRBJ2-2
v_gene: TRBV27
d_gene: TRBD2

CDR3aa: CASSLDPRAREQYF
CDR3nt: TGTGCCAGCAGCTTAGACCCCAGGGCACGGGAGCAGTACTTC
abundance: once
j_gene: TRBJ2-7
v_gene: TRBV11-2
d_gene: NA

CDR3aa: CASSPQEGTEAFF
CDR3nt: TGTGCCAGCTCACCACAGGAGGGGACTGAAGCTTTCTTT
abundance: NA
j_gene: TRBJ1-1
v_gene: TRBV18
d_gene: NA

CDR3aa: CASSQTALTGGITEAFF
CDR3nt: TGCGCCAGCAGCCAAACGGCGCTTACAGGGGGCATCACTGAAGCTTTCTTT
abundance: NA
j_gene: TRBJ1-1
v_gene: TRBV4-1
d_gene: TRBD1

CDR3aa: CASSPEPRNAAFF
CDR3nt: TGTGCCAGCAGCCCCGAACCGAGAAACGCTGCTTTCTTT
abundance: once
j_gene: TRBJ1-1
v_gene: TRBV5-5
d_gene: NA

CDR3aa: CASNTPYRGTLEQFF
CDR3nt: TGTGCCAGTAACACCCCTTACAGGGGAACTCTTGAGCAGTTCTTC
abundance: NA
j_gene: TRBJ2-1
v_gene: TRBV19
d_gene: TRBD1

CDR3aa: CASSFRGITNEKLFF
CDR3nt: TGTGCCAGCAGTTTCAGGGGGATAACTAATGAAAAACTGTTTTTT
abundance: NA
j_gene: TRBJ1-4
v_gene: TRBV28
d_gene: TRBD1

CDR3aa: CASSFTSGREQYF
CDR3nt: TGTGCCAGCAGCTTTACTAGCGGGAGGGAGCAGTACTTC
abundance: NA
j_gene: TRBJ2-7
v_gene: TRBV11-2
d_gene: TRBD2

CDR3aa: CASSPTSGEQYF
CDR3nt: TGTGCCAGCAGCCCAACTAGCGGGGAGCAGTACTTC
abundance: few
j_gene: TRBJ2-7
v_gene: TRBV6-2/TRBV6-3
d_gene: TRBD2

CDR3aa: CASSLLDTSSYEQYF
CDR3nt: TGTGCCAGCTCCCTCCTCGACACGAGCTCCTACGAGCAGTACTTC
abundance: NA
j_gene: TRBJ2-7
v_gene: TRBV9
d_gene: NA

CDR3aa: CASRGTGVLYEQYF
CDR3nt: TGTGCCAGCAGAGGGACAGGGGTACTCTACGAGCAGTACTTC
abundance: NA
j_gene: TRBJ2-7
v_gene: TRBV7-8
d_gene: TRBD1

CDR3aa: CAISQHREGTDTQYF
CDR3nt: TGTGCCATCAGTCAACACAGGGAGGGGACAGATACGCAGTATTTT
abundance: NA
j_gene: TRBJ2-3
v_gene: TRBV10-3
d_gene: NA

CDR3aa: CASSRAGTSDGYTF
CDR3nt: TGTGCCAGCAGCCGCGCAGGGACTTCGGATGGCTACACCTTC
abundance: NA
j_gene: TRBJ1-2
v_gene: TRBV4-2
d_gene: NA

CDR3aa: CRAGRMNTEAFF
CDR3nt: TGCAGAGCAGGGAGGATGAACACTGAAGCTTTCTTT
abundance: NA
j_gene: TRBJ1-1
v_gene: TRBV29-1
d_gene: NA

CDR3aa: CASEGTTGELFF
CDR3nt: TGTGCCAGCGAGGGAACCACCGGGGAGCTGTTTTTT
abundance: NA
j_gene: TRBJ2-2
v_gene: TRBV6-5
d_gene: NA

CDR3aa: CSASASSRREQFF
CDR3nt: TGCAGTGCTAGTGCTAGCTCTCGCCGTGAGCAGTTCTTC
abundance: NA
j_gene: TRBJ2-1
v_gene: TRBV20-1
d_gene: NA

CDR3aa: CASSEFGGLRPGEQFF
CDR3nt: TGCGCCAGCAGTGAGTTCGGGGGGTTACGTCCGGGCGAGCAGTTCTTC
abundance: NA
j_gene: TRBJ2-1
v_gene: TRBV10-2
d_gene: TRBD2

CDR3aa: CASTRDRLYTEAFF
CDR3nt: TGTGCCAGCACCAGAGACAGGTTGTACACTGAAGCTTTCTTT
abundance: once
j_gene: TRBJ1-1
v_gene: TRBV5-4
d_gene: NA

CDR3aa: CASRNTPKAFF
CDR3nt: TGTGCCAGCAGAAACACCCCCAAAGCTTTCTTT
abundance: NA
j_gene: TRBJ1-1
v_gene: TRBV2
d_gene: NA

CDR3aa: CASSPGGRLGTEAFF
CDR3nt: TGTGCCAGCAGTCCGGGGGGACGTTTGGGCACTGAAGCTTTCTTT
abundance: NA
j_gene: TRBJ1-1
v_gene: TRBV27
d_gene: NA

CDR3aa: CASSLAAGTFYEQYF
CDR3nt: TGTGCCAGCAGCTTAGCAGCCGGGACTTTCTACGAGCAGTACTTC
abundance: NA
j_gene: TRBJ2-7
v_gene: TRBV7-2
d_gene: NA

CDR3aa: CASSPGLAGDQETQYF
CDR3nt: TGTGCCAGCTCACCGGGACTAGCGGGAGATCAAGAGACCCAGTACTTC
abundance: few
j_gene: TRBJ2-5
v_gene: TRBV18
d_gene: TRBD2

CDR3aa: CASSRGYGYTF
CDR3nt: TGTGCCAGCAGTCGGGGCTATGGCTACACCTTC
abundance: NA
j_gene: TRBJ1-2
v_gene: TRBV25-1
d_gene: NA

CDR3aa: CASSLGSRQRPNTEAFF
CDR3nt: TGTGCCAGCAGCTTAGGCTCTCGACAGAGACCGAACACTGAAGCTTTCTTT
abundance: NA
j_gene: TRBJ1-1
v_gene: TRBV5-5
d_gene: NA

CDR3aa: CASSERANVLTF
CDR3nt: TGTGCCAGCAGCGAGAGGGCCAACGTCCTGACTTTC
abundance: NA
j_gene: TRBJ2-6
v_gene: TRBV2
d_gene: NA

CDR3aa: CASSLSAGELFF
CDR3nt: TGCGCCAGCAGCTTGTCGGCCGGGGAGCTGTTTTTT
abundance: NA
j_gene: TRBJ2-2
v_gene: TRBV5-1
d_gene: NA

CDR3aa: CASSPPAGGVFGEQFF
CDR3nt: TGTGCCAGCTCACCGCCGGCAGGGGGTGTGTTTGGTGAGCAGTTCTTC
abundance: NA
j_gene: TRBJ2-1
v_gene: TRBV18
d_gene: TRBD1

CDR3aa: CASRADRDIDTQYF
CDR3nt: TGTGCCAGCAGGGCGGACAGGGATATAGATACGCAGTATTTT
abundance: once
j_gene: TRBJ2-3
v_gene: TRBV6-5
d_gene: TRBD1

CDR3aa: CASSGTGEETQYF
CDR3nt: TGTGCCAGCAGTGGGACTGGGGAGGAGACCCAGTACTTC
abundance: NA
j_gene: TRBJ2-5
v_gene: TRBV2
d_gene: NA